This T cell receptor beta chain was retrieved from a study of cytomegalovirus exposure and HLA in healthy donors. Study-level results: TRBV6-2, TRBV6-3 and other indistinguishable V segments were excluded. Relative to equally common others, HLA-associated TCR beta chains showed greater clonal expansion in a later analysis. As a later analysis showed, a missense DCLRE1C variant was linked to trimming of TCR beta V- and J-genes. Most CMV-associated TCR beta chains appeared HLA-restricted in a later analysis.

Turning to this clone: Its antigen remains unidentified.

The PCR ran on 60 Vbeta and 13 Jbeta primers. The method was immunoSEQ multiplex PCR; TCRdb's version includes in-frame clones alone and lacks a portion of them. Of 150,000 to 200,000 clones in the sample, about 80% were seen once. Unmatched junction bases numbered 11, after V lost 1 base and J lost 4 bases. This CDR3 is 18 amino acids long. Germline CDR1 reads SGHAT; CDR2 reads FQNNGV. The V and J genes are TRBV11-2 and TRBJ2-5; 11 nucleotides agree with TRBD2. The sequence was obtained from a man between 18 and 35 years old in good health and CMV-seropositive. Source material: PBMCs. CDR3 amino acids: CASSLAPTTSGSSETQYF. CDR3 nucleotide sequence: TGTGCCAGCAGCTTAGCCCCTACAACTAGCGGGAGTTCAGAGACCCAGTACTTC.